The entry that follows covers one TCR beta chain sequence. What it binds is not known. This entry is derived from a study of T cells in tuberculosis. Trimming cost V 2 bases and J 6 bases; bases outside gene matches: 8. The CDR3 has 15 amino acids. Germline V gives CDR1 MNHEY, CDR2 SMNVEV (reference sequence). Overall study results and limits: Cases with active tuberculosis were adults, while controls were adolescents.

Clones were sequenced by immunoSEQ multiplex PCR, and TCRdb holds only the in-frame ones, with some missing. The sample includes about 34,000 clones, more than 85% of them seen just once. The V call is TRBV27, the J call TRBJ1-2; 8 bases match TRBD1. Sequenced material: PBMCs. The receptor comes from a donor aged 5 to 30 with latent tuberculosis or without tuberculosis infection. In DNA form, the CDR3 reads TGTGCCAGCAGTTTACGGACAGGGTATTTGGATGGCTACACCTTC. Translation gives CASSLRTGYLDGYTF.